The 30 T cell receptor beta chains reported below all come from one sample, sequenced in a study of blood T cells in healthy people across ages. Together with a sample-barcoded 5' primer, a J-beta primer mix was included in a second PCR lasting roughly 6 to 12 cycles. TCRdb reprocessed the 5' RACE reads via MiXCR and lists one record per CDR3 protein. The sample gives roughly 650,000 distinct CDR3 sequences, roughly 30% of which show up once; approximately 15% is in the top ten. Source material: blood. The receptors here all came from a woman at least 80 years old in good health.

The chain carries TRBV18 and TRBJ2-2; unclear D gene. Germline V CDR1 and CDR2: KGHSH, LQKENI. V was clipped by 3 bases and J by 5 bases, with 10 bases between them. This CDR3 has 14 residues. The CDR3 region has the DNA TGTGCCAGCTCACCCAAGAGTGTGACCGGGGAGCTGTTTTTT. Amino acids: CASSPKSVTGELFF.

The chain joins TRBV6-1 to TRBJ1-2; TRBD1 is a possible D gene (6 bases). The germline V gene encodes CDR1 MNHNS and CDR2 SASEGT. The V and J ends lost 5 bases and 0 bases respectively, with 13 bases between them. CDR3 length: 15 residues. The CDR3 DNA follows: TGTGCCAGCAGTATAGGACAGCCCTCTAACTATGGCTACACCTTC. Its translation is CASSIGQPSNYGYTF.

This clonotype was seen repeatedly, ten times or more. This sequence joins TRBV25-1 and TRBJ1-2, with D maybe TRBD1 (5 bases). The CDR3 is 11 amino acids. Germline CDR1 is MGHDK and CDR2 is SYGVNS. Between the trimmed V and J ends, which lost 4 bases and 8 bases, there was a span of 8 bases. The CDR3, as DNA: TGTGCCAGCAGTGGAGGGACCGGCTACACCTTC. Translating it yields CASSGGTGYTF.

The sample holds one count of this clonotype. A much more abundant neighbour one base away suggests this may be a read error. The CDR3 does not end in the conserved phenylalanine or tryptophan, so this is likely a read error. V and J are TRBV18 and TRBJ2-3; D possibly corresponds to TRBD1 (7 bases). Between the trimmed V and J ends, which lost 3 bases and 1 base, there was a span of 17 bases. There are 17 residues in the CDR3. Germline V gives CDR1 KGHSH, CDR2 LQKENI. The CDR3 loop reads CASSPRAGGTGTDTQYV. DNA for the CDR3: TGTGCCAGCTCACCGCGGGCAGGGGGGACTGGCACAGATACGCAGTATGTT.

This clonotype showed up many times. The V call is TRBV7-7, the J call TRBJ2-1, with D tentatively TRBD1 (5 bases). Trimming shortened V by 5 bases and J by 8 bases, and 13 bases separated the two germline ends. Germline CDR1 is SSHAT and CDR2 is FNYEAQ (reference sequence). This CDR3 has 13 residues. The CDR3 DNA sequence: TGTGCCAGCAGCCGTTTTACAGGCGATGAGCAGTTCTTC. It translates to CASSRFTGDEQFF. The full variable domain, completed using reference TRBV7-7 and TRBJ2-1, is GAGVSQSPRYKVTKRGQDVTLRCDPISSHATLYWYQQALGQGPEFLTYFNYEAQPDKSGLPSDRFSAERPEGSISTLTIQRTEQRDSAMYRCASSRFTGDEQFFGPGTRLTVL.

The chain uses TRBV27 and TRBJ2-4; no clear D. The germline V gene has CDR1 MNHEY and CDR2 SMNVEV (reference sequence). CDR3 length: 13 residues. Trimming pared 7 bases from V and 5 bases from J, leaving 12 bases between. The CDR3 loop is CASKTQAQNIQYF. CDR3 in DNA: TGTGCCAGCAAAACTCAGGCCCAAAACATTCAGTACTTC.

Many counts were recorded for this clonotype. This sequence joins TRBV29-1 and TRBJ2-3, with D possibly matching TRBD2 (6 bases). With 7 bases removed from V and 0 bases from J, the gap between germline ends came to 11 bases. The CDR3 is 13 amino acids. CDR1 is SQVTM, CDR2 ANQGSEA, per germline. DNA of the CDR3: TGCAGCGCCCCGGGACTGAGCACAGATACGCAGTATTTT. Translation: CSAPGLSTDTQYF.

The chain's CDR3 is CASSCRGPSYEQYF. CDR3 DNA: TGCGCCAGCAGCTGCAGGGGACCATCCTACGAGCAGTACTTC. The V gene is TRBV5-1, the J gene TRBJ2-7, with a possible D match to TRBD1 (6 bases). This CDR3 contains 14 residues. Germline V gene lookup returns CDR1 SGHRS and CDR2 YFSETQ. Trimming took off 3 bases at V and 1 base at J, with 11 bases between the two ends.

The chain links TRBV5-1 to TRBJ2-7; D unresolved. The J call may be incorrect, as the DNA end agrees better with TRBJ2-4. Per germline, CDR1 SGHRS and CDR2 YFSETQ. The CDR3 runs to 13 residues. The CDR3 DNA reads TGCGCCAGCAGCCCCGGCACAGAGGACATTCAGTACTTC. This sequence encodes CASSPGTEDIQYF.

The chain is built from TRBV20-1 and TRBJ2-4, with a weak D call TRBD2 (5 bases). With the DNA end fitting TRBJ2-7 better, the J assignment may be wrong. This CDR3 spans 14 amino acids. Germline V CDR1 and CDR2: DFQATT, SNEGSKA (reference sequence). The CDR3 coding sequence is TGCAGTGCTCCTACGCGGAGGACTGCCTACGAGCAGTACTTC. Translated: CSAPTRRTAYEQYF.

The chain couples TRBV28 to TRBJ2-3; no firm D call. The CDR3 consists of 14 residues. V was shortened by 4 bases and J by 1 base, with 9 bases between the two germline ends. Germline assignment: CDR1 MDHEN and CDR2 SYDVKM. The CDR3 sequence: CASSSDWRTDTQYF. The CDR3 DNA is TGTGCCAGCAGTTCCGACTGGCGCACAGATACGCAGTATTTT.

This clonotype showed up just once. This may stem from a read error, because a much larger clone lies one nucleotide away. The rearrangement uses TRBV29-1 and TRBJ1-1, with TRBD1 as a possible D gene (6 bases). V was pared by 7 bases and J by 1 base, with 16 bases between. The CDR3 runs 14 residues. Per the germline V gene, CDR1 is SQVTM and CDR2 is ANQGSEA. CDR3 residues: CSDHLGQKNTEAFF. For the CDR3, the DNA is TGCAGCGACCATTTAGGACAGAAGAACACTGAAGCTTTCTTT.

Details on this clonotype: The DNA is left out, because the CDR3 cannot be placed on it with certainty; the CDR3 is given as TCRdb lists it. The J gene is TRBJ2-5, the V gene TRBV28; TRBD1, as called in the table, went unchecked against the DNA. The CDR3 extends over 12 residues, inclusive of both ends. CDR1 and CDR2 from the germline V gene are MDHEN and SYDVKM. This CDR3 reads CASSTSPDEQYF.

This clonotype has a handful of counts. The CDR3 coding sequence is TGCAGCGTCGACAGGGGCACGAACACTGAAGCTTTCTTT. Translated, it gives CSVDRGTNTEAFF. The rearrangement joins TRBV29-1 to TRBJ1-1, with 8 bases fitting TRBD1. The CDR3 totals 13 residues. With 6 bases clipped from V and 1 base from J, the junction kept 4 bases outside the gene matches. Germline V gene data show CDR1 as SQVTM and CDR2 as ANQGSEA.

This clonotype was seen ten or more times. The chain combines TRBV12-3 or TRBV12-4 with TRBJ1-1; possible D gene TRBD1, 5 bases. Deletions cut 6 bases from V and 4 bases from J, with 18 bases between. The CDR3 extends over 15 amino acids. The CDR3 region is CASSAKGAWGTEAFF. CDR3 nucleotide sequence: TGTGCCAGCAGCGCTAAAGGGGCTTGGGGCACTGAAGCTTTCTTT.

This sequence joins TRBV10-2 and TRBJ2-7; 8 bases agree with TRBD1. CDR1 is WSHSY and CDR2 is SAAADI in the germline V gene. The V gene end was trimmed by 2 bases and the J gene end by 2 bases; junction bases not matched to a gene: 2. The CDR3 covers 14 residues. The chain's CDR3 is CASSERTGTYEQYF. Written as DNA, the CDR3 is TGCGCCAGCAGTGAGAGGACAGGGACCTACGAGCAGTACTTC.

The chain joins TRBV6-1 to TRBJ1-1; no definite D call. The CDR3 is made up of 12 amino acids. Per the germline V gene, CDR1 is MNHNS and CDR2 is SASEGT. Deletions cut 7 bases from V and 7 bases from J, with 13 bases between. The CDR3 sequence: CASIRGLSEAFF. The CDR3 region has the DNA TGTGCCAGCATTCGAGGGCTGAGTGAAGCTTTCTTT.

The chain recombines TRBV5-1 with TRBJ1-1; TRBD1 matches 9 bases. Germline CDR1 reads SGHRS; CDR2 reads YFSETQ. Unmatched junction bases numbered 2, after V lost 0 bases and J lost 8 bases. The CDR3 runs 13 residues. CDR3 nucleotide sequence: TGCGCCAGCAGCTTGGGTGGACAGGGGGAAGCTTTCTTT. This sequence encodes CASSLGGQGEAFF.

The chain employs TRBV21-1 and TRBJ1-1. TRBV21-1 is shown as a pseudogene. The CDR3 loop spans 13 amino acids. CDR3 region: CASSKGPNTEAFF. The CDR3 nucleotides are TGTGCCAGCAGCAAAGGACCGAACACTGAAGCTTTCTTT.

The chain employs TRBV28 and TRBJ2-3; 12 nucleotides line up with TRBD2. This CDR3 has 16 amino acids. Per the germline V gene, CDR1 is MDHEN and CDR2 is SYDVKM. J lost 4 bases, V lost 6 bases, and 8 bases had no gene match. The CDR3 DNA reads TGTGCCAGCAGAAGAAGACTAGCGGGGGCACCAGATACGCAGTATTTT. As protein: CASRRRLAGAPDTQYF.

About this clonotype: A read error is possible here, since a much larger clone lies one base away. This rearrangement joins TRBV20-1 to TRBJ2-5; a possible D gene is TRBD1 (6 bases). The DNA end is a closer match to TRBJ2-7, so the J assignment may be wrong. In germline, CDR1 is DFQATT, CDR2 SNEGSKA (reference sequence). This CDR3 spans 13 amino acids. The CDR3 spells CSAREQGPCEQYF. CDR3 nucleotide sequence: TGCAGTGCTAGAGAACAGGGACCCTGCGAGCAGTACTTC.

In regard to this clonotype: With a much larger clone just one base away, this may be a read error. V is TRBV20-1 and J is TRBJ1-1; D call uncertain. The germline V gene encodes CDR1 DFQATT and CDR2 SNEGSKA (reference sequence). The CDR3 has 9 residues. The CDR3 reads CLCTAEVFF. The CDR3 coding sequence is TGCCTTTGTACGGCTGAAGTTTTCTTT.

This clonotype was recorded only once. The J gene is TRBJ2-7, the V gene TRBV7-8; D perhaps matches TRBD1 (6 bases). The CDR3 spans 14 residues. Looked up from germline, CDR1 is SGHVS and CDR2 is FQNEAQ. The V and J ends lost 4 bases and 9 bases respectively, with 19 bases between them. The CDR3 region has the DNA TGTGCCAGCAGCTGGGGGACAAGTAGCTCAGGGCAGTACTTC. Amino acid sequence: CASSWGTSSSGQYF.

This clonotype was recorded many times. The chain employs TRBV28 and TRBJ1-2, with a tentative D call TRBD1 (5 bases). This CDR3 region has 13 residues. Trimming left V 3 bases short and J 4 bases short, with 9 bases between. Looked up from germline, CDR1 is MDHEN and CDR2 is SYDVKM. In DNA, the CDR3 is TGTGCCAGCAGTTTCAGGGAGAGCTATGGCTACACCTTC. This codes for CASSFRESYGYTF.

To note about this clonotype: A read error may explain this, as a much larger clone is one base away. The chain links TRBV5-1 to TRBJ1-2, with D unresolved. Germline values: CDR1 SGHRS, CDR2 YFSETQ. This CDR3 has 13 residues. The CDR3 spells CASSQNSNYDYTF. The CDR3, as DNA: TGCGCCAGCAGTCAAAATTCAAACTATGACTACACCTTC. The full variable domain, in which reference TRBV5-1 and TRBJ1-2 provide the parts outside the CDR3, is KAGVTQTPRYLIKTRGQQVTLSCSPISGHRSVSWYQQTPGQGLQFLFEYFSETQRNKGNFPGRFSGRQFSNSRSEMNVSTLELGDSALYLCASSQNSNYDYTFGSGTRLTVV.

A note on this clonotype: A much larger clone lies one base from this, so it may be a read error. This chain links TRBV7-3 with TRBJ2-1, with D perhaps matching TRBD1 (6 bases). The DNA end is more similar to TRBJ2-7, so the J call may be wrong. Germline CDR1 and CDR2: SGHTA and FQGTGA. This CDR3 comprises 15 residues. CDR3 sequence reads: CASSLGTQAYNEQYF. The DNA for the CDR3 is TGTGCCAGCAGCCTAGGGACACAGGCATACAATGAGCAGTACTTC.

The chain combines TRBV6-2 or TRBV6-3 with TRBJ1-5; 7 nucleotides align to TRBD1. CDR1 MNHEY and CDR2 SVGEGT come from the germline V gene. The CDR3 is made up of 15 amino acids. Germline trimming cut 6 bases from V and 10 bases from J; bases unmatched to any gene: 15. The CDR3 spells CASRMTGTQSGPQHF. The CDR3, as DNA: TGTGCCAGCAGAATGACAGGGACCCAATCAGGCCCCCAGCATTTT.

This clonotype was seen ten or more times. The chain carries TRBV20-1 and TRBJ2-1; 11 bases line up with TRBD2. Per germline, CDR1 DFQATT and CDR2 SNEGSKA (reference sequence). There are 15 residues in the CDR3. Trimming took 0 bases from V and 9 from J; bases not matched to a gene: 7. The chain's CDR3 is CSARDGTSGQGEQFF. CDR3 in DNA: TGCAGTGCTAGAGATGGGACTAGCGGCCAGGGTGAGCAGTTCTTC.

This clonotype came up a few times. Given a much more abundant clone one base away, this may be a read error. This chain links TRBV6-5 with TRBJ2-7; 7 nucleotides line up with TRBD1. After removal of 7 bases from V and 3 bases from J, the junction contained 12 bases not matched to a gene. This CDR3 region has 15 residues. Looked up from germline, CDR1 is MNHEY and CDR2 is SVGAGI. The CDR3 nucleotides read TGTGCCAGCACCGAGGGTACAGGGGCTAGCTACGAGCAGTACTTC. Amino acids: CASTEGTGASYEQYF.

This clonotype occurred a few times. A clone one base away is much larger, so this may be a read error. This chain joins TRBV20-1 and TRBJ2-7, with 8 positions matching TRBD2. V shed 6 bases and J 7 bases; nucleotides not matched to a gene: 17. The CDR3 runs 15 residues. CDR1 and CDR2 (germline): DFQATT, SNEGSKA (reference sequence). The CDR3 protein is CSALPAGEGYNEQYF. Written as DNA, the CDR3 is TGCAGTGCCCTACCAGCGGGGGAGGGATACAATGAGCAGTACTTC.